One and the same sample provided the 12 T cell receptor beta chains below, sequenced in a study of T cell responses to AZD1222 COVID-19 vaccine. This table comes from immunoSEQ multiplex PCR, and its TCRdb copy is limited to in-frame clones, with some not included. Among about 100,000 clones listed, approximately 87% were seen once. Specimen: peripheral blood, collected on day 0 of MenACWY control vaccination. The receptor set was obtained from an adult in good health.

This chain joins TRBV6-5 and TRBJ1-1; D is ambiguous. The V gene's germline CDR1 is MNHEY and CDR2 SVGAGI. The CDR3 is 15 residues long. Trimming removed 5 bases at V and 3 bases at J, with 16 bases between. As DNA, the CDR3 is TGTGCCAGCAGTCAGGCGGTGCTAGGTCACACTGAAGCTTTCTTT. The encoded protein is CASSQAVLGHTEAFF.

V is TRBV5-1 and J is TRBJ1-5, with no clear D. This CDR3 spans 20 amino acids. Trimming removed 0 bases at V and 5 bases at J, with 27 bases between. From germline, CDR1 is SGHRS and CDR2 YFSETQ. The CDR3 reads CASSLVGRAGPVGWYQPQHF. The CDR3 nucleotides are TGCGCCAGCAGCTTGGTAGGGCGGGCAGGCCCTGTCGGTTGGTATCAGCCCCAGCATTTT.

The chain is built from TRBV29-1 and TRBJ1-1; tentative D call: TRBD1 (6 bases). Trimming removed 6 bases from V and 0 bases from J, with 17 bases in between. The CDR3 runs to 15 residues. In germline, CDR1 is SQVTM, CDR2 ANQGSEA. CDR3 nucleotide sequence: TGCAGCGTCTACAGGGTGCAAGGGCTGAACACTGAAGCTTTCTTT. The encoded protein is CSVYRVQGLNTEAFF.

The CDR3 sequence is CASSGGRFINEQFF. CDR3 DNA: TGTGCCAGTAGCGGGGGCCGATTTATAAATGAGCAGTTCTTC. The rearrangement uses TRBV19 and TRBJ2-1; D may match TRBD1 or TRBD2 (6 bases each). Germline lookup yields CDR1 LNHDA and CDR2 SQIVND (reference sequence). The CDR3 sequence is 14 residues long. Trimming pared 6 bases from V and 7 bases from J, leaving 16 bases between.

This rearrangement joins TRBV11-2 to TRBJ1-2, with 8 bases that match TRBD1. The CDR3 totals 17 residues. The V segment lost 0 bases and the J segment 6 bases; nucleotides outside the gene matches: 12. Germline CDR1 SGHAT, CDR2 FQNNGV. This CDR3 reads CASSLDRGAGGADGYTF. CDR3 nucleotides: TGTGCCAGCAGCTTAGATCGTGGTGCAGGGGGCGCCGATGGCTACACCTTC.

A few counts support this clone. The V and J genes are TRBV27 and TRBJ2-7; D is perhaps TRBD1 (6 bases). CDR3 length: 14 amino acids. The germline V gene has CDR1 MNHEY and CDR2 SMNVEV (reference sequence). The V end was cut by 2 bases, the J end by 2 bases, with 10 bases between. CDR3 DNA: TGTGCCAGCAGTTTACTGGGGGCTGCCTACGAGCAGTACTTC. Translation gives CASSLLGAAYEQYF.

The chain uses TRBV10-1 and TRBJ2-1; 7 bases match TRBD2. This CDR3 spans 15 amino acids. The ends lost 4 bases at V and 2 bases at J; junction bases unmatched: 5. Germline CDR1 is WNHNN and CDR2 is SYGVQD (reference sequence). CDR3 in DNA: TGCGCCAGCAGTGTCGGCGGGGGACCCTACAATGAGCAGTTCTTC. This sequence encodes CASSVGGGPYNEQFF.

The chain joins TRBV9 to TRBJ1-3, with a weak D call TRBD1 (5 bases). The CDR3 runs to 18 residues. Germline V gene lookup returns CDR1 SGDLS and CDR2 YYNGEE. Trimming took 3 bases from V and 0 from J, leaving 19 bases between them. The CDR3 is CASSEFRDPWISGNTIYF. The CDR3 region has the DNA TGTGCCAGCAGCGAATTCCGGGACCCCTGGATCTCTGGAAACACCATATATTTT.

J is TRBJ2-7 and V is TRBV7-2; D is uncertain. V shed 3 bases and J shed 4 bases, with 7 bases lying between them. Germline V gene lookup returns CDR1 SGHTA and CDR2 FQGNSA. The CDR3 covers 12 residues. The CDR3 DNA follows: TGTGCCAGCAGCTTCGACCTGTACGAGCAGTACTTC. Translated: CASSFDLYEQYF.

The chain has TRBV3-1 (or the pseudogene TRBV3-2) and TRBJ2-3, with TRBD2 identical over 13 bases. J was trimmed by 1 base and V by 4 bases; bases with no gene match: 5. The CDR3 is made up of 17 amino acids. The germline CDR1 and CDR2 sequences are LGHDT and YNNKEL (reference sequence). This CDR3 is CASSPLGLAGGTDTQYF. The CDR3 coding sequence is TGTGCCAGCAGCCCGTTAGGACTAGCGGGAGGCACAGATACGCAGTATTTT.

DNA of the CDR3: TGTGCCAGCAGCCTTCTGAGAGGGACTAACTATGGCTACACCTTC. Its translation is CASSLLRGTNYGYTF. V is TRBV21-1 and J is TRBJ1-2. TRBV21-1 is noted as a pseudogene. The CDR3 extends over 15 amino acids.

Of note for this clone: This same CDR3 is encoded by further DNA sequences in the sample. The CDR3, as DNA: TGTGCCTGGAGTACGGGCGGAGGCAATCAGCCCCAGCATTTT. Amino acids: CAWSTGGGNQPQHF. The chain is built from TRBV30 and TRBJ1-5, with D uncertain. The CDR3 is 14 residues long. V was cut by 2 bases and J by 2 bases, with 10 bases left in between. CDR1 and CDR2 from the germline V gene are GTSNPN and SVGIG (reference sequence).